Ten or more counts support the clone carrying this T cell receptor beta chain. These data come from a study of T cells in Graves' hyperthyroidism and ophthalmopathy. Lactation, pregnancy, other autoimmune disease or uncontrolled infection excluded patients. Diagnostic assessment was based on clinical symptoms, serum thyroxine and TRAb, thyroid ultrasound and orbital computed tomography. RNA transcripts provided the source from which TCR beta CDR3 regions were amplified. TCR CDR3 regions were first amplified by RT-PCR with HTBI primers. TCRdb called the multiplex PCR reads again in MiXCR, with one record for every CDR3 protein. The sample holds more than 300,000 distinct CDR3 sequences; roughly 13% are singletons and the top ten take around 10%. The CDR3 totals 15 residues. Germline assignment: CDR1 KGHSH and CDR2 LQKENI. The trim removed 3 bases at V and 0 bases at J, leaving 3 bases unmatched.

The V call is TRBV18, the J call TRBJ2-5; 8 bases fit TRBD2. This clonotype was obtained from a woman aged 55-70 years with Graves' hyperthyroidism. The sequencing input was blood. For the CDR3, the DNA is TGTGCCAGCTCACCTAGCGGGAATTACCAAGAGACCCAGTACTTC. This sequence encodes CASSPSGNYQETQYF.